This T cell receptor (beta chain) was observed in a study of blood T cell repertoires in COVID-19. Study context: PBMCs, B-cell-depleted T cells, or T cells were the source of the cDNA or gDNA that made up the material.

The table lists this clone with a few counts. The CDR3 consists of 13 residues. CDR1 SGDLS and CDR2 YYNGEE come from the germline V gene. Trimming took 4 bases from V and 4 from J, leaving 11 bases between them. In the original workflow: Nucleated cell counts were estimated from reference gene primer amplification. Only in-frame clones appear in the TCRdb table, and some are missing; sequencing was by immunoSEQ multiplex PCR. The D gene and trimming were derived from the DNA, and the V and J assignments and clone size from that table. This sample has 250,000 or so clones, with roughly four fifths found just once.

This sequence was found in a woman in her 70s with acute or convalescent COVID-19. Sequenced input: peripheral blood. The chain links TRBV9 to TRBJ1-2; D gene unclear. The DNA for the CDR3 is TGTGCCAGCAGCATAGGACGAGGCTATGGCTACACCTTC. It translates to CASSIGRGYGYTF. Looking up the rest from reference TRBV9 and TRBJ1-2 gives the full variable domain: DSGVTQTPKHLITATGQRVTLRCSPRSGDLSVYWYQQSLDQGLQFLIQYYNGEERAKGNILERFSAQQFPDLHSELNLSSLELGDSALYFCASSIGRGYGYTFGSGTRLTVV.